This T cell receptor (beta chain) came from a study of response to subunit inactivated influenza vaccine. One entry per CDR3 protein, called by TCRdb with MiXCR from the RT-PCR reads. The profile covers around 760,000 distinct CDR3 sequences, with around 13% appearing a single time and 6% to 8% taken by the ten largest. Study-wide findings and caveats: Only a handful of new T cells, the authors suggested, are recruited with each seasonal influenza vaccination.

This clonotype came up a few times. Antigen: not known. This CDR3 spans 15 amino acids. Germline V gene lookup returns CDR1 SGHAT and CDR2 FQDESV (reference sequence). V was pared by 1 base and J by 4 bases, with 11 bases between. The sequence was collected from a middle-aged man who received an inactivated influenza vaccine. The chain joins TRBV11-1 to TRBJ2-1; D is uncertain. The sample was PBMCs from blood, taken approximately 15 days before vaccination. In DNA form, the CDR3 reads TGTGCCAGCAGCTTAGGGTCGCGTGGGTACAATGAGCAGTTCTTC. This gives the protein CASSLGSRGYNEQFF. Variable domain in full (rest from reference TRBV11-1 and TRBJ2-1): EAEVAQSPRYKITEKSQAVAFWCDPISGHATLYWYRQILGQGPELLVQFQDESVVDDSQLPKDRFSAERLKGVDSTLKIQPAELGDSAMYLCASSLGSRGYNEQFFGPGTRLTVL.